What follows is one T cell receptor (beta chain) and its context. Antigen: not known. Before being chosen for sequencing, patients had shown CD8+CD57+ cell expansion by flow cytometry. Every patient was diagnosed with severe acquired aplastic anemia. The data originate from a study of CD8+CD57+ T cells in acquired aplastic anemia. Study background: Sorted CD4+ and CD8+ cells yielded roughly 3 ug of DNA on average. General study findings and limits: Patients showed no significant difference from controls in CD8+ Simpson's diversity.

Germline CDR1 reads SNHLY; CDR2 reads FYNNEI. The CDR3 consists of 10 residues. V lost 9 bases and J 9 bases, leaving 6 bases between the germline ends. According to the study, genomic DNA was the template for TCR beta VDJ and CDR3 profiling. TCRdb processed the reads anew with MiXCR; each CDR3 protein has one entry. This table has 150,000 to 200,000 distinct CDR3 sequences, 48% appearing once. The chain carries TRBV2 and TRBJ1-6; D gene ambiguous. This TCR was recovered from a human donor with aplastic anemia. The sample consisted of sorted CD4+, CD8+, or CD8+CD57+ T cells (not recorded which) from PBMCs. For the CDR3, the DNA is TGTGCCAGAATATTTTCACCCCTCCACTTT. Protein product: CARIFSPLHF.